The 11 T cell receptor beta chains below were found in one sample sequenced in a study of spatial heterogeneity in lung cancer. Described time point: blood at routine non-recurrence follow-up after resection. TCRdb reprocessed the 5' RACE reads via MiXCR and lists one record per CDR3 protein. The table has around 44,000 distinct CDR3 sequences, about 11% seen once; the top ten hold more than 15%. The sequences come from PBMCs, collected at follow-up. Every receptor here comes from a female donor with early-stage non-small cell lung cancer.

The chain recombines TRBV18 with TRBJ1-5, with D uncertain. The CDR3 consists of 13 residues. Germline lookup yields CDR1 KGHSH and CDR2 LQKENI. Deletions cut 2 bases from V and 4 bases from J, with 6 bases between. In DNA, the CDR3 is TGTGCCAGCTCACCAAAGGCAAATCAGCCCCAGCATTTT. Translation: CASSPKANQPQHF. The full variable domain, rest sourced from reference TRBV18 and TRBJ1-5, is NAGVMQNPRHLVRRRGQEARLRCSPMKGHSHVYWYRQLPEEGLKFMVYLQKENIIDESGMPKERFSAEFPKEGPSILRIQQVVRGDSAAYFCASSPKANQPQHFGDGTRLSIL.

This clonotype was seen more than once but under ten times. The chain recombines TRBV2 with TRBJ2-1, with TRBD2 matching over 8 bases. CDR1 and CDR2 (germline): SNHLY, FYNNEI. The length of the CDR3 is 14 residues. V lost 6 bases and J lost 9; bases outside the gene matches: 10. The CDR3 nucleotides are TGTGCCAGCAGGCCATTAGCGGGGTCTGGTGAGCAGTTCTTC. It specifies CASRPLAGSGEQFF.

This clonotype was recorded a few times. This sequence joins TRBV3-1 and TRBJ2-1; tentatively, D is TRBD1 (6 bases). Trimming removed 0 bases from V and 7 bases from J, with 13 bases in between. Germline V gene lookup returns CDR1 LGHDT and CDR2 YNNKEL (reference sequence). The CDR3 is 15 residues long. For the CDR3, the DNA is TGTGCCAGCAGCCAAGACCAAGGGCAGGGGAATGAGCAGTTCTTC. Protein: CASSQDQGQGNEQFF.

The genes are TRBV2 and TRBJ2-2; 10 bases are a match to TRBD2. Germline CDR1 reads SNHLY; CDR2 reads FYNNEI. V lost 8 bases and J lost 1; bases outside the gene matches: 4. This CDR3 spans 15 amino acids. In DNA, the CDR3 is TGTGCCAGCTTTAGCGGGGGGAAGAACACCGGGGAGCTGTTTTTT. It encodes CASFSGGKNTGELFF.

This clonotype was recorded many times. This chain links TRBV28 with TRBJ1-2; D uncertain. The CDR3 is 16 amino acids. CDR1 and CDR2 (germline): MDHEN, SYDVKM. V gave up 5 bases and J gave up 4 bases, with 20 bases separating them. Here the CDR3 reads CASSPTGGAIVYGYTF. The CDR3 DNA reads as TGTGCCAGCAGTCCAACCGGAGGTGCGATTGTCTATGGCTACACCTTC.

The chain carries TRBV2 and TRBJ1-5, with TRBD1 as a possible D gene (6 bases). V lost 3 bases, J lost 7 bases, and 13 bases lay in between. The CDR3 spans 14 residues. Germline V gene lookup returns CDR1 SNHLY and CDR2 FYNNEI. The CDR3 here is CASSDRGGGQPQHF. The CDR3, as DNA: TGTGCCAGCAGTGATAGGGGGGGTGGCCAGCCCCAGCATTTT. Filled out from reference TRBV2 and TRBJ1-5, the complete variable domain reads EPEVTQTPSHQVTQMGQEVILRCVPISNHLYFYWYRQILGQKVEFLVSFYNNEISEKSEIFDDQFSVERPDGSNFTLKIRSTKLEDSAMYFCASSDRGGGQPQHFGDGTRLSIL.

This clonotype was counted at least ten times. The chain is built from TRBV10-1 and TRBJ1-1; 7 nucleotides match TRBD1. Germline lookup yields CDR1 WNHNN and CDR2 SYGVQD (reference sequence). The J segment lost 12 bases and the V segment lost 6 bases, leaving 10 bases of the junction unmatched. The CDR3 totals 12 residues. For the CDR3, the DNA is TGCGCCAGCAGCGCCGAGGGACAGATAACTTTCTTT. Amino acid sequence: CASSAEGQITFF.

In its sample, this clonotype was seen a few times. This chain connects TRBV3-1 to TRBJ2-7; 12 bases match TRBD2. Germline V gives CDR1 LGHDT, CDR2 YNNKEL (reference sequence). V trimming: 4 bases; J trimming: 6 bases; junction bases outside the gene matches: 7. This CDR3 spans 15 amino acids. Here the CDR3 reads CASSPGLAGWGEQYF. The CDR3 DNA reads TGTGCCAGCAGCCCAGGACTAGCGGGGTGGGGCGAGCAGTACTTC.

This chain links TRBV28 with TRBJ2-5; either TRBD1 or TRBD2 may fit D (5 bases each). In germline, CDR1 is MDHEN, CDR2 SYDVKM. This CDR3 has 14 residues. With 5 bases removed from V and 1 base from J, the gap between germline ends came to 11 bases. The DNA of the CDR3 is TGTGCCAGCAGTGTTTGGGGGAGCCAAGAGACCCAGTACTTC. This encodes CASSVWGSQETQYF.

V is TRBV24-1 and J is TRBJ2-1, with D possibly being TRBD2 (6 bases). Looked up from germline, CDR1 is KGHDR and CDR2 is SFDVKD. Deletions cut 3 bases from V and 6 bases from J, with 14 bases between. The CDR3 totals 15 residues. Written as DNA, the CDR3 is TGTGCCACCAGTGATCCCCTCCGGGGGTCCAATGAGCAGTTCTTC. Encoded protein: CATSDPLRGSNEQFF.

The rearrangement uses TRBV6-6 and TRBJ1-2; 7 bases are a match to TRBD1. The CDR3 covers 15 residues. CDR1 and CDR2 (germline): MNHNY, SVGAGI (reference sequence). Unmatched junction bases numbered 11, after V lost 6 bases and J lost 4 bases. The CDR3 spells CASRSLRDSPYGYTF. CDR3 sequence (DNA): TGTGCCAGCAGAAGTCTTAGGGACAGCCCCTATGGCTACACCTTC.